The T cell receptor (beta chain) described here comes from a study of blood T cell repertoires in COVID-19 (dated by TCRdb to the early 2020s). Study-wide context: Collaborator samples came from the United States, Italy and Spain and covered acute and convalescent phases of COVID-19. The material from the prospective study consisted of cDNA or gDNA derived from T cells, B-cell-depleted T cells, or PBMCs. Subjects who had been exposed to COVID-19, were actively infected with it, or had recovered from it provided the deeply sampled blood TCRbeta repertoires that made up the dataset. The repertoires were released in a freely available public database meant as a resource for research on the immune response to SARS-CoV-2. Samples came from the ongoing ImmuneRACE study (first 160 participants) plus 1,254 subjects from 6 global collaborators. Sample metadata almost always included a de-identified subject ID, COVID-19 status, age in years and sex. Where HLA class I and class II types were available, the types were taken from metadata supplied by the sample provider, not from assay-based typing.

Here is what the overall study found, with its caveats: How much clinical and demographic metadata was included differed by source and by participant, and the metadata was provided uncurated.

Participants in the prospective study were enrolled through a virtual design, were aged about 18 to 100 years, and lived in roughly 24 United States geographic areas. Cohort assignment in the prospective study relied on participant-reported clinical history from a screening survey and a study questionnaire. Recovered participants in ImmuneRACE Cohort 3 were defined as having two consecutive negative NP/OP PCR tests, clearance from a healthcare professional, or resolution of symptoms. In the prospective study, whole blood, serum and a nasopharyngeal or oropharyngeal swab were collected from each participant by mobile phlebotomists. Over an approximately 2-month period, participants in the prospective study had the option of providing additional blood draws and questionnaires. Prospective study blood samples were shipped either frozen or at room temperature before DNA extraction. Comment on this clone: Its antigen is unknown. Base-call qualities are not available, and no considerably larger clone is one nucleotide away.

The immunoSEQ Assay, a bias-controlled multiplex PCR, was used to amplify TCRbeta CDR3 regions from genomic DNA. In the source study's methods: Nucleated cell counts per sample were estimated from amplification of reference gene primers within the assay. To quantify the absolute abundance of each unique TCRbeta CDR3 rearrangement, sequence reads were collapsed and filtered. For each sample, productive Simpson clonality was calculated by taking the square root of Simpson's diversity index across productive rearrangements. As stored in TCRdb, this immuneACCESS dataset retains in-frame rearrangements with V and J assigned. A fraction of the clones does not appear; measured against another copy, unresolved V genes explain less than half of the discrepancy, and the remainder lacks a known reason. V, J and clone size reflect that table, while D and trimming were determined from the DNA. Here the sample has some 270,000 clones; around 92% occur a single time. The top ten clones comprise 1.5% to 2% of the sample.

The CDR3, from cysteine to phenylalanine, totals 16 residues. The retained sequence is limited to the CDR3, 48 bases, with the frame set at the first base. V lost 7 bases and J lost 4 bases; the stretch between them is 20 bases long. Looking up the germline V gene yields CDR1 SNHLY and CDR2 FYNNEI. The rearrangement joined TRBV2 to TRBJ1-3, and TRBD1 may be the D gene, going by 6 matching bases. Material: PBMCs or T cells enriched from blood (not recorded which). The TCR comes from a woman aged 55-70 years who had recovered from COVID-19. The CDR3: CASTRGRGNVGNTIYF. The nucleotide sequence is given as TGTGCCAGCACCCGGGGCAGGGGAAACGTCGGAAACACCATATATTTT. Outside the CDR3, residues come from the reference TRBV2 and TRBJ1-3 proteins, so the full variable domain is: EPEVTQTPSHQVTQMGQEVILRCVPISNHLYFYWYRQILGQKVEFLVSFYNNEISEKSEIFDDQFSVERPDGSNFTLKIRSTKLEDSAMYFCASTRGRGNVGNTIYFGEGSWLTVV.